This TCR beta chain stems from a study of CD4 and CD8 cells across lung adenocarcinoma regions. TCRdb used MiXCR to reprocess the PCR reads, holding one entry per CDR3 protein. The sample has under 30,000 distinct CDR3 sequences; 53% are singletons. CDR1 and CDR2 (germline): MNHNS, SASEGT. CDR3 length equals 13 residues. V lost 8 bases and J lost 4, with 14 bases in between. The sample holds many counts of this clonotype. Samples came from patients with localized non-small cell lung adenocarcinoma. This sequence originates from a male donor with lung adenocarcinoma. The CD4 and CD8 labels of this study may be unreliable. This chain connects TRBV6-1 to TRBJ2-5, with D maybe TRBD2 (5 bases). Sequencing used CD8+ T cells from the center of a lung tumor. The CDR3 loop reads CASSRAKRETQYF. DNA for the CDR3: TGTGCCAGCTCGCGGGCCAAGCGAGAGACCCAGTACTTC.